Listed below are T cell receptor beta chains from one sample, sequenced in a study of T cell responses to AZD1222 COVID-19 vaccine. Sequencing was performed with immunoSEQ multiplex PCR; in TCRdb, only in-frame clones are kept and a portion is missing. The table lists 65,000 to 100,000 clones, under 95% of them singletons, with more than 7.5% in the top ten. The source was peripheral blood, collected 28 days after the second AZD1222 dose. The receptors originated from an adult who received the AZD1222 COVID-19 vaccine. Each CDR3 is given with its conserved first and last residue. The order of the fields is V gene, clone size, D gene, J gene, CDR3 DNA, CDR3 protein. A D gene is named only where the DNA matches it firmly. Clone size is given for some rows only: seen once, a few or many times, or a class if the clone is expanded.

v_call: TRBV15
clone_size: -
d_call: TRBD1
j_call: TRBJ1-1
cdr3_nt: TGTGCCACCAGCAGAGGCTGGGCCAGGGGGCCTACTGAAGCTTTCTTT
cdr3_aa: CATSRGWARGPTEAFF

v_call: TRBV29-1
clone_size: -
d_call: TRBD1
j_call: TRBJ2-7
cdr3_nt: TGCAGCGTCCACGGACAGGGACCCTACGAGCAGTACTTC
cdr3_aa: CSVHGQGPYEQYF

v_call: TRBV19
clone_size: -
d_call: TRBD1
j_call: TRBJ2-2
cdr3_nt: TGTGCCAGTAGTATAGATCGTGGACAGGGTTCCACCGGGGAGCTGTTTTTT
cdr3_aa: CASSIDRGQGSTGELFF

v_call: TRBV4-1
clone_size: -
d_call: -
j_call: TRBJ2-7
cdr3_nt: TGCGCCAGCAGCCAAGAGGACCTCTCCTACGAGCAGTACTTC
cdr3_aa: CASSQEDLSYEQYF

v_call: TRBV15
clone_size: -
d_call: TRBD2
j_call: TRBJ2-2
cdr3_nt: TGTGCCACCAGCAGAGTTCAAGCGGGAGGGGACACCGGGGAGCTGTTTTTT
cdr3_aa: CATSRVQAGGDTGELFF

v_call: TRBV28
clone_size: -
d_call: -
j_call: TRBJ2-7
cdr3_nt: TGTGCCAGCAACCGGGACAAAGGATACGAGCAGTACTTC
cdr3_aa: CASNRDKGYEQYF

v_call: TRBV6-5
clone_size: -
d_call: TRBD2
j_call: TRBJ2-7
cdr3_nt: TGTGCCAGCAGTTGGGGGGACTACGGAGGCTACGAGCAGTACTTC
cdr3_aa: CASSWGDYGGYEQYF

v_call: TRBV23-1
clone_size: once
d_call: -
j_call: TRBJ1-4
cdr3_nt: TGCGCCAGCAGTCGCTTACAGGCAACTAATGAAAAACTGTTTTTT
cdr3_aa: CASSRLQATNEKLFF

v_call: TRBV29-1
clone_size: -
d_call: TRBD2
j_call: TRBJ2-7
cdr3_nt: TGCAGCGTTGAAAGACTAGCGGGCGACACCTACGAGCAGTACTTC
cdr3_aa: CSVERLAGDTYEQYF

v_call: TRBV19
clone_size: -
d_call: -
j_call: TRBJ2-2
cdr3_nt: TGTGCCAGTAGTTCCCTCCAGGTCGAGACCGGGGAGCTGTTTTTT
cdr3_aa: CASSSLQVETGELFF

v_call: TRBV11-3
clone_size: -
d_call: -
j_call: TRBJ2-2
cdr3_nt: TGTGCCAGCAGCTTTTCTGGGATCGACACCGGGGAGCTGTTTTTT
cdr3_aa: CASSFSGIDTGELFF

v_call: TRBV28
clone_size: -
d_call: -
j_call: TRBJ1-5
cdr3_nt: TGTGCCAGCAGTTTATCCCCCCGTCCAAGGTATAGCAATCAGCCCCAGCATTTT
cdr3_aa: CASSLSPRPRYSNQPQHF

v_call: TRBV7-9
clone_size: -
d_call: TRBD2
j_call: TRBJ2-7
cdr3_nt: TGTGCCAGCAGCTACGGGACTAGCGAGGAGTACTTC
cdr3_aa: CASSYGTSEEYF

v_call: TRBV28
clone_size: -
d_call: -
j_call: TRBJ2-1
cdr3_nt: TGTGCCAGCAGTTTGGAACTGTCTGGCCCTGGGTTCTTC
cdr3_aa: CASSLELSGPGFF

v_call: TRBV6-5
clone_size: -
d_call: -
j_call: TRBJ1-5
cdr3_nt: TGTGCCAGCCGGGGTGGGGGCGGCAATCAGCCCCAGCATTTT
cdr3_aa: CASRGGGGNQPQHF

v_call: TRBV2
clone_size: -
d_call: -
j_call: TRBJ1-1
cdr3_nt: TGTGCCAGCAGTGAAGCGACAGCTCGGTACACTGAAGCTTTCTTT
cdr3_aa: CASSEATARYTEAFF

v_call: TRBV4-3
clone_size: -
d_call: -
j_call: TRBJ2-2
cdr3_nt: TGCGCCAGCAGCCAAGGAACTAGCACCAGGGAGCTGTTTTTT
cdr3_aa: CASSQGTSTRELFF

v_call: TRBV27
clone_size: -
d_call: TRBD1
j_call: TRBJ2-1
cdr3_nt: TGTGCCAGCAGTCCCCGGGACAGGGGGCCGGGGGAGCAGTTCTTC
cdr3_aa: CASSPRDRGPGEQFF

v_call: TRBV6-2/TRBV6-3
clone_size: few
d_call: -
j_call: TRBJ1-5
cdr3_nt: TGTGCCAGCAGTTCCCCGGGACGGCCCAATCAGCCCCAGCATTTT
cdr3_aa: CASSSPGRPNQPQHF

v_call: TRBV7-2
clone_size: few
d_call: -
j_call: TRBJ2-7
cdr3_nt: TGTGCCAGCAGCTTAAGCACCTACGAGCAGTACTTC
cdr3_aa: CASSLSTYEQYF

v_call: TRBV6-6
clone_size: -
d_call: TRBD1
j_call: TRBJ2-7
cdr3_nt: TGTGCCAGCAGTTACTCGGGACAGGGAGCGGGGAGGCAGTACTTC
cdr3_aa: CASSYSGQGAGRQYF

v_call: TRBV6-5
clone_size: -
d_call: -
j_call: TRBJ1-5
cdr3_nt: TGTGCCAGCAGTTACTCCCGGGGGATACAGCCCCAGCATTTT
cdr3_aa: CASSYSRGIQPQHF

v_call: TRBV15
clone_size: -
d_call: -
j_call: TRBJ2-5
cdr3_nt: TGTGCCACCAGCAGAGATGTCAGAATGCAAGAGACCCAGTACTTC
cdr3_aa: CATSRDVRMQETQYF

v_call: TRBV20-1
clone_size: -
d_call: -
j_call: TRBJ2-7
cdr3_nt: TGCAGTGCTCGGGTGGGGTACGAGCAGTACTTC
cdr3_aa: CSARVGYEQYF

v_call: TRBV27
clone_size: -
d_call: -
j_call: TRBJ2-3
cdr3_nt: TGTGCCAGCAGTTTAGGTGGCAGGGAGGCGGATACGCAGTATTTT
cdr3_aa: CASSLGGREADTQYF

v_call: TRBV19
clone_size: few
d_call: -
j_call: TRBJ2-7
cdr3_nt: TGTGCCAGTAAATTGCAGATGGGAGAAGGCTACGAGCAGTACTTC
cdr3_aa: CASKLQMGEGYEQYF

v_call: TRBV5-1
clone_size: -
d_call: -
j_call: TRBJ2-5
cdr3_nt: TGCGCCAGCAGCACAGGAGATTGGGAGACCCAGTACTTC
cdr3_aa: CASSTGDWETQYF

v_call: TRBV27
clone_size: -
d_call: TRBD2
j_call: TRBJ2-1
cdr3_nt: TGTGCCAGCAGGCGGGCTAGCGGGAGAAATGAGCAGTTCTTC
cdr3_aa: CASRRASGRNEQFF

v_call: TRBV29-1
clone_size: -
d_call: -
j_call: TRBJ2-7
cdr3_nt: TGCAGCGCACTCAGGGATCTCAACGACGAGCAGTACTTC
cdr3_aa: CSALRDLNDEQYF

v_call: TRBV28
clone_size: -
d_call: -
j_call: TRBJ1-1
cdr3_nt: TGTGCCAGCACCACGGCGGTTATGAACACTGAAGCTTTCTTT
cdr3_aa: CASTTAVMNTEAFF

v_call: TRBV7-8
clone_size: -
d_call: -
j_call: TRBJ1-1
cdr3_nt: TGTGCCAGCAGCTCTAACGCGGACCGGAGGTTCTTT
cdr3_aa: CASSSNADRRFF

v_call: TRBV11-1
clone_size: -
d_call: -
j_call: TRBJ1-3
cdr3_nt: TGTGCCAGCAGTTCTTGGGACGTCGGAAACACCATATATTTT
cdr3_aa: CASSSWDVGNTIYF

v_call: TRBV5-1
clone_size: -
d_call: -
j_call: TRBJ1-1
cdr3_nt: TGCGCCAGCAGCTTGGTAATAGGGGATATGAACACTGAAGCTTTCTTT
cdr3_aa: CASSLVIGDMNTEAFF

v_call: TRBV5-1
clone_size: once
d_call: TRBD1
j_call: TRBJ2-6
cdr3_nt: TGCGCCAGCACAAAGGGACAGATTAAAAACTCTGGGGCCAACGTCCTGACTTTC
cdr3_aa: CASTKGQIKNSGANVLTF

v_call: TRBV7-8
clone_size: -
d_call: -
j_call: TRBJ1-4
cdr3_nt: TGTGCCAGCAGCTTGTCGGGGGCGTCTGCAACTAATGAAAAACTGTTTTTT
cdr3_aa: CASSLSGASATNEKLFF

v_call: TRBV7-8
clone_size: -
d_call: -
j_call: TRBJ1-3
cdr3_nt: TGTGCCAGCAGGGCAGAAACCTACTCTGGAAACACCATATATTTT
cdr3_aa: CASRAETYSGNTIYF

v_call: TRBV15
clone_size: -
d_call: -
j_call: TRBJ1-4
cdr3_nt: TGTGCCACCAGCAGAGTGGGGTCTGAAAAACTGTTTTTT
cdr3_aa: CATSRVGSEKLFF

v_call: TRBV2
clone_size: -
d_call: -
j_call: TRBJ2-7
cdr3_nt: TGTGCCAGCAGGCCGGACACCTACTCCTACGAGCAGTACTTC
cdr3_aa: CASRPDTYSYEQYF

v_call: TRBV18
clone_size: once
d_call: -
j_call: TRBJ1-2
cdr3_nt: TGTGCCAGCTCACCCACGGGACAAGATTATGGCTACACCTTC
cdr3_aa: CASSPTGQDYGYTF

v_call: TRBV7-9
clone_size: -
d_call: TRBD1
j_call: TRBJ1-5
cdr3_nt: TGTGCCAGCAGCGGGGGACAGGGAATTCAGCCCCAGCATTTT
cdr3_aa: CASSGGQGIQPQHF

v_call: TRBV7-2
clone_size: -
d_call: TRBD2
j_call: TRBJ2-7
cdr3_nt: TGTGCCAGCAGCTGGACTAGATTATACGAGCAGTACTTC
cdr3_aa: CASSWTRLYEQYF

v_call: TRBV24-1
clone_size: few
d_call: -
j_call: TRBJ2-1
cdr3_nt: TGTGCCACCAGTGGGGTTAGGAGAGGAATTTACGATGAGCAGTTCTTC
cdr3_aa: CATSGVRRGIYDEQFF

v_call: TRBV9
clone_size: -
d_call: -
j_call: TRBJ1-3
cdr3_nt: TGTGCCAGCAGCACCTCAACAGGGTATGGAAACACCATATATTTT
cdr3_aa: CASSTSTGYGNTIYF

v_call: TRBV19
clone_size: -
d_call: -
j_call: TRBJ2-3
cdr3_nt: TGTGCCAGTAGTATAGCGGACAGCACAGATACGCAGTATTTT
cdr3_aa: CASSIADSTDTQYF

v_call: TRBV4-3
clone_size: -
d_call: -
j_call: TRBJ1-1
cdr3_nt: TGCGCCAGCAGCCAACTGGACAGCCGGAACACTGAAGCTTTCTTT
cdr3_aa: CASSQLDSRNTEAFF

v_call: TRBV7-9
clone_size: -
d_call: -
j_call: TRBJ1-2
cdr3_nt: TGTGCCAGCAGCCTTAACAGTCTCCAAGACTACACCTTC
cdr3_aa: CASSLNSLQDYTF

v_call: TRBV6-1
clone_size: -
d_call: -
j_call: TRBJ1-1
cdr3_nt: TGTGCCAGCAGTCACCACGACAGAATCACTGAAGCTTTCTTT
cdr3_aa: CASSHHDRITEAFF

v_call: TRBV5-8
clone_size: -
d_call: -
j_call: TRBJ1-2
cdr3_nt: TGTGCCAGCAGCCTAGGGACGGAAGCTAACTATGGCTACACCTTC
cdr3_aa: CASSLGTEANYGYTF

v_call: TRBV18
clone_size: -
d_call: TRBD1
j_call: TRBJ1-1
cdr3_nt: TGTGCCAGCTCACCGGGGACAGGGCGTGAAGCTTTCTTT
cdr3_aa: CASSPGTGREAFF

v_call: TRBV2
clone_size: -
d_call: TRBD1
j_call: TRBJ2-2
cdr3_nt: TGTGCCAGCAGTGAGATCAGGGGGCAGAACGGGGAGCTGTTTTTT
cdr3_aa: CASSEIRGQNGELFF

v_call: TRBV6-5
clone_size: -
d_call: -
j_call: TRBJ1-6
cdr3_nt: TGTGCCAGCAGTTACTCGGGGCAAGGGAATAATTCACCCCTCCACTTT
cdr3_aa: CASSYSGQGNNSPLHF

v_call: TRBV3-1/TRBV3-2
clone_size: -
d_call: TRBD1
j_call: TRBJ1-1
cdr3_nt: TGTGCCAGCAGCCAAATATTGGGACAGGGTGGCACTGAAGCTTTCTTT
cdr3_aa: CASSQILGQGGTEAFF

v_call: TRBV3-1/TRBV3-2
clone_size: -
d_call: -
j_call: TRBJ1-6
cdr3_nt: TGTGCCAGCAGCCAAGGTACCAAGGGAAATTCACCCCTCCACTTT
cdr3_aa: CASSQGTKGNSPLHF

v_call: TRBV5-1
clone_size: -
d_call: TRBD2
j_call: TRBJ2-3
cdr3_nt: TGCGCCAGCAGCTGGAGCGGGAGCGGCACAGATACGCAGTATTTT
cdr3_aa: CASSWSGSGTDTQYF

v_call: TRBV6-2/TRBV6-3
clone_size: -
d_call: -
j_call: TRBJ2-7
cdr3_nt: TGTGCCAGCAGTTACTCCGGAGTCATTTCTACCTACGAGCAGTACTTC
cdr3_aa: CASSYSGVISTYEQYF

v_call: TRBV4-3
clone_size: -
d_call: -
j_call: TRBJ2-1
cdr3_nt: TGCGCCAGCAGCCAAGTAAAGGGGCCATCTCGCCTCAACAATGAGCAGTTCTTC
cdr3_aa: CASSQVKGPSRLNNEQFF